Presented here are 17 T cell receptor beta chains from one specimen sequenced in a study of regulatory T cells in long-lasting Graves disease. CDR3-region Arm-PCR and iRepertoire HTBI primers produced the TCR beta libraries. A single record per CDR3 protein comes from TCRdb applying MiXCR to the multiplex PCR reads. The data show about 610,000 distinct CDR3 sequences, 15% to 20% seen once. The time point denotes: newly diagnosed GD, antithyroid drugs for less than 3 months. RNA isolated from PBMCs was used to make the TCR library. These data were also filed under a second study, of T cells in Graves' hyperthyroidism and ophthalmopathy.

Sequenced material: peripheral blood mononuclear cells (PBMCs), taken at new diagnosis, from a patient treated with antithyroid drugs. The receptor set was obtained from a man younger than 35 with Graves disease.

This clonotype was seen ten or more times. This chain links TRBV18 with TRBJ1-5; D might be TRBD1 (5 bases). This CDR3 spans 14 amino acids. Germline V gene lookup returns CDR1 KGHSH and CDR2 LQKENI. Trimming left V 3 bases short and J 0 bases short, with 6 bases between. The CDR3 DNA is TGTGCCAGCTCACCGGGGGGTAGCAATCAGCCCCAGCATTTT. The encoded protein is CASSPGGSNQPQHF.

The sample holds many counts of this clonotype. The gene calls are TRBV20-1 and TRBJ2-2, with TRBD1 identical over 7 bases. The CDR3 runs 13 residues. The germline gives CDR1 DFQATT, CDR2 SNEGSKA (reference sequence). V was pared by 2 bases and J by 5 bases, with 2 bases of the junction left unmatched. The CDR3 loop is CSARRGHTGELFF. CDR3 nucleotide sequence: TGCAGTGCTAGAAGGGGGCATACCGGGGAGCTGTTTTTT.

This chain links TRBV6-1 with TRBJ1-1, with D perhaps TRBD1 (5 bases). CDR1 and CDR2 (germline): MNHNS, SASEGT. The CDR3 is made up of 13 amino acids. Trimming removed 10 bases from V and 7 bases from J, with 19 bases in between. CDR3 DNA: TGTGCCACCCGAGACGGGGCCCCACTTGAAGCTTTCTTT. Translation gives CATRDGAPLEAFF.

This chain connects TRBV7-9 to TRBJ2-7, with TRBD2 matching over 11 bases. CDR3 size: 17 residues. CDR1 and CDR2 (germline): SEHNR, FQNEAQ (reference sequence). Trimming removed 1 base from V and 0 bases from J; junction bases left unmatched: 5. CDR3 bases: TGTGCCAGCAGCTTAGAAGCGGGACTAGCGGCCTCCTACGAGCAGTACTTC. It yields the protein CASSLEAGLAASYEQYF.

This chain uses TRBV29-1 with TRBJ1-2, with a possible D match to TRBD1 (6 bases). Germline V gene lookup returns CDR1 SQVTM and CDR2 ANQGSEA. V lost 3 bases, J lost 6 bases, and 14 bases lay in between. This CDR3 has 13 residues. The CDR3 here is CSVETGGGDGYTF. As DNA, the CDR3 is TGCAGCGTTGAGACAGGTGGCGGGGATGGCTACACCTTC.

This clonotype was recorded many times. V usage is TRBV2 and J usage is TRBJ1-1; the match to TRBD1 covers 7 bases. The CDR3 extends over 15 amino acids. CDR1 and CDR2 from the germline V gene are SNHLY and FYNNEI. V gave up 9 bases and J gave up 1 base; unmatched junction bases: 11. The CDR3 DNA reads as TGTGCCAGTCAGGCTGACAGGGTCCCGAACACTGAAGCTTTCTTT. This gives the protein CASQADRVPNTEAFF.

This clonotype was found many times. The chain combines TRBV3-1 with TRBJ1-2; D may be TRBD1 (5 bases). CDR3 size: 15 residues. The germline V gene has CDR1 LGHDT and CDR2 YNNKEL (reference sequence). The V and J ends lost 0 bases and 1 base respectively, with 9 bases between them. The CDR3 DNA is TGTGCCAGCAGCCAAGAGGGGCTTATTAACTATGGCTACACCTTC. Protein: CASSQEGLINYGYTF.

J is TRBJ2-7 and V is TRBV20-1, with a tentative D call TRBD2 (5 bases). The V gene lost 4 bases and the J gene lost 3 bases, with 16 bases spanning the gap. This CDR3 contains 14 residues. CDR1 and CDR2 (germline): DFQATT, SNEGSKA (reference sequence). CDR3 bases: TGCAGTGCTATCCCTTCCGGCGGAGGCTACGAGCAGTACTTC. It is translated as CSAIPSGGGYEQYF.

In this sample, this clonotype turned up a few times. The chain links TRBV12-3 or TRBV12-4 to TRBJ1-5; 10 nucleotides line up with TRBD1. V was pared by 6 bases and J by 7 bases, with 6 bases of the junction left unmatched. This CDR3 has 14 residues. The CDR3 bases are TGTGCCAGCAGCCCCCGGGACAGGGGCCAGCCCCAGCATTTT. This gives the protein CASSPRDRGQPQHF.

The table lists this clonotype with a few counts. The chain recombines TRBV5-6 with TRBJ2-3; 7 bases match TRBD2. This CDR3 comprises 17 residues. With V trimmed by 1 base and J by 5 bases, 13 bases remained unmatched. From germline, CDR1 is SGHDT and CDR2 YYEEEE. The CDR3 region is CASSLPQTSLSGDTQYF. The CDR3 coding sequence is TGTGCCAGCAGCTTGCCCCAGACTAGCCTCTCTGGAGATACGCAGTATTTT.

The table lists this clonotype with many counts. The CDR3 reads CASSLQGNYGYTF. CDR3 in DNA: TGTGCCAGCAGCTTACAGGGTAACTATGGCTACACCTTC. This chain joins TRBV7-9 and TRBJ1-2; a possible D gene is TRBD1 (5 bases). With 2 bases removed from V and 1 base from J, the gap between germline ends came to 5 bases. The CDR3 runs to 13 residues. The germline gives CDR1 SEHNR, CDR2 FQNEAQ (reference sequence).

This rearrangement joins TRBV12-5 to TRBJ2-2; the D is unclear. The V end lost 3 bases, the J end lost 2 bases, and 1 base lay between the germline ends. Germline CDR1 and CDR2: LGHNT and FRNRAP. CDR3 length equals 12 residues. The CDR3 coding sequence is TGTGCTAGTGGTTTCAACACCGGGGAGCTGTTTTTT. Translation: CASGFNTGELFF. The variable domain in full, with the rest retrieved from reference TRBV12-5 and TRBJ2-2, is DARVTQTPRHKVTEMGQEVTMRCQPILGHNTVFWYRQTMMQGLELLAYFRNRAPLDDSGMPKDRFSAEMPDATLATLKIQPSEPRDSAVYFCASGFNTGELFFGEGSRLTVL.

This clonotype showed up many times. The chain joins TRBV5-1 to TRBJ2-1, with TRBD2 matching over 9 bases. Per germline, CDR1 SGHRS and CDR2 YFSETQ. Unmatched junction bases numbered 19, after V lost 3 bases and J lost 9 bases. There are 18 residues in the CDR3. The CDR3 sequence is CASSYPNLSGIAGVEQFF. The CDR3 DNA follows: TGCGCCAGCAGCTATCCAAACCTCTCTGGAATAGCGGGAGTTGAGCAGTTCTTC. Looking up the rest from reference TRBV5-1 and TRBJ2-1 gives the full variable domain: KAGVTQTPRYLIKTRGQQVTLSCSPISGHRSVSWYQQTPGQGLQFLFEYFSETQRNKGNFPGRFSGRQFSNSRSEMNVSTLELGDSALYLCASSYPNLSGIAGVEQFFGPGTRLTVL.

This clonotype was seen repeatedly, ten times or more. The V gene is TRBV12-3 or TRBV12-4, the J gene TRBJ1-1; no clear D gene. The CDR3 totals 13 residues. Between the trimmed V and J ends, which lost 1 base and 8 bases, there was a span of 11 bases. Written as DNA, the CDR3 is TGTGCCAGCAGTTTAGGCGAGAGCGAAGAAGCTTTCTTT. Translation gives CASSLGESEEAFF.

The genes are TRBV18 and TRBJ1-6; D gene unclear. Per germline, CDR1 KGHSH and CDR2 LQKENI. V dropped 1 base and J dropped 0 bases, with 13 bases sitting between them. CDR3 length: 18 residues. This chain's CDR3 is CASSPRPSYGSYNSPLHF. The CDR3 nucleotides read TGTGCCAGCTCACCACGGCCGAGCTATGGCTCCTATAATTCACCCCTCCACTTT.

This clonotype was observed a handful of times. The chain employs TRBV20-1 and TRBJ2-5, with D perhaps matching TRBD1 (6 bases). This CDR3 region has 13 residues. The V and J ends lost 6 bases and 1 base respectively, with 12 bases between them. Germline V CDR1 and CDR2: DFQATT, SNEGSKA (reference sequence). CDR3 protein: CSANGTPQETQYF. The CDR3 DNA reads as TGCAGTGCAAACGGGACACCCCAAGAGACCCAGTACTTC.

The chain links TRBV4-1 to TRBJ2-1; D not certain. The V end was cut by 1 base, the J end by 5 bases, with 6 bases between. CDR1 is MGHRA, CDR2 YSYEKL, per germline. The CDR3 extends over 13 amino acids. CDR3 nucleotides: TGCGCCAGCAGCCAAGTGCAAGACAATGAGCAGTTCTTC. It encodes CASSQVQDNEQFF.